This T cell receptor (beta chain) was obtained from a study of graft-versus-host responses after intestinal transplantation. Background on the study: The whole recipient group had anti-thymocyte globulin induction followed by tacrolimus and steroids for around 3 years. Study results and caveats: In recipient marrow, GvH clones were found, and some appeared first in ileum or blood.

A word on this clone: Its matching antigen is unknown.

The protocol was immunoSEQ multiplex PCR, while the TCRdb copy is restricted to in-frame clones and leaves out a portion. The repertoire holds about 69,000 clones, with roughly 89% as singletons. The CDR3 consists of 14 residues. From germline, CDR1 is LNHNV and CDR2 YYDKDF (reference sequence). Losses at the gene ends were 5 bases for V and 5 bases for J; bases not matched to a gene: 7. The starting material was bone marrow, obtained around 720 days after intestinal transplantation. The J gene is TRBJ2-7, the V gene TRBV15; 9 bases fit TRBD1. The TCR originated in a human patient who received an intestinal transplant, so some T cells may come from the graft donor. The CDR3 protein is CATSGGQGRNEQYF. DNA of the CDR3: TGTGCCACCAGCGGAGGACAGGGGAGGAACGAGCAGTACTTC.